This TCR beta chain was retrieved from a study of T cell changes during pregnancy in multiple sclerosis. Germline lookup yields CDR1 LNHNV and CDR2 YYDKDF (reference sequence). The CDR3 totals 17 residues. V was cut by 1 base and J by 3 bases, with 15 bases left in between. The repertoire was sequenced with immunoSEQ multiplex PCR; TCRdb's copy has only in-frame clones and lacks some. The data show 78,000 or so clones, 75% to 95% seen once. V gene TRBV15 combines with J gene TRBJ2-2; perhaps TRBD1 as D (6 bases). The origin of this receptor is a female donor with multiple sclerosis, enrolled in a pregnancy study. The sample in question was CD4+ T cells from peripheral blood mononuclear cells, obtained before pregnancy. CDR3 DNA: TGTGCCACCAGCAGAGTCCGGGCAGGGGCCTACACCGGGGAGCTGTTTTTT. Protein product: CATSRVRAGAYTGELFF.